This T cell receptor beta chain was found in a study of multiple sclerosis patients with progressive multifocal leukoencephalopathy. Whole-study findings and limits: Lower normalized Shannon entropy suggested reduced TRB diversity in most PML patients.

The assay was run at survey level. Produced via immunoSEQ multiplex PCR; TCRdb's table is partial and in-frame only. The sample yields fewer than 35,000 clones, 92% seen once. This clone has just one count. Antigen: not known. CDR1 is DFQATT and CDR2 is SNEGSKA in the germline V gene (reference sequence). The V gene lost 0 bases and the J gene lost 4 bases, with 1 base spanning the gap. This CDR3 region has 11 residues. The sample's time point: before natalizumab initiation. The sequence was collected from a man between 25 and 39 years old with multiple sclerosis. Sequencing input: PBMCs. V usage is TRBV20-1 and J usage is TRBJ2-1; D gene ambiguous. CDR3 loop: CSAREYNEQFF. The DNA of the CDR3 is TGCAGTGCTAGAGAGTACAATGAGCAGTTCTTC.